This entry describes one TCR beta chain. The antigen remains unidentified. These data come from a study of identical twins. TCRdb re-called the 5' RACE reads with MiXCR, one entry per CDR3 protein. The sample has more than 600,000 distinct CDR3 sequences, roughly 18% seen once; the top ten hold around 13%. V lost 2 bases, J lost 2 bases, and 7 bases stayed unmatched. CDR3 length: 16 amino acids. Germline V gene data show CDR1 as MNHEY and CDR2 as SVGEGT. Study results and caveats: Out-of-frame TCR alpha sharing in monozygotic twins exceeded recombination model predictions.

This sample also appeared in a second study, on T cells expressing NK-cell markers. Per that study: Of eight sequenced donors, seven were HCMV-seropositive and one HCMV-seronegative.

The specimen was PBMCs. The chain carries TRBV6-2 or TRBV6-3 and TRBJ2-3; TRBD2 aligns across 7 bases. The TCR comes from a woman between 18 and 29 years old in good health. CDR3: CASSYVPGGPTDTQYF. As DNA, the CDR3 is TGTGCCAGCAGTTACGTCCCGGGAGGTCCCACAGATACGCAGTATTTT.